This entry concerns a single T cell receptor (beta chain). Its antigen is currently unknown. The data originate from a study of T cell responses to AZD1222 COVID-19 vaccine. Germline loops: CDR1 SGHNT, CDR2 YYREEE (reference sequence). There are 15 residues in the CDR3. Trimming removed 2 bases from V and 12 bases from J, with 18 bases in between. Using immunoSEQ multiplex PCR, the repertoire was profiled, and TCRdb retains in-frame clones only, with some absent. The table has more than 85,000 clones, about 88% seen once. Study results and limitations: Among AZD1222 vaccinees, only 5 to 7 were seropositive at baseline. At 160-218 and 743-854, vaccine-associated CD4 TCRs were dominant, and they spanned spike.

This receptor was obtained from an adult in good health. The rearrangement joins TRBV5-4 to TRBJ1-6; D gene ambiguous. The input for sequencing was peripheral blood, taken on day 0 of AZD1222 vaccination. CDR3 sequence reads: CASSLRTRTFGPLHF. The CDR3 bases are TGTGCCAGCAGCTTACGAACACGGACGTTTGGACCCCTCCACTTT.